A single sample is the source of the 7 T cell receptor beta chains below, sequenced in a study of graft-versus-host responses after intestinal transplantation. Assay: immunoSEQ multiplex PCR; the TCRdb copy retains only in-frame clones and omits some. The sample holds 20,000 or so clones, 70% to 90% seen once. The sample in question was PBMCs, obtained nearly 470 days after intestinal transplant. All receptors come from a human patient who received an intestinal transplant, so some T cells may come from the graft donor.

The chain joins TRBV6-5 to TRBJ2-7; 8 positions match TRBD1. CDR3 length equals 13 residues. V gave up 5 bases and J gave up 5 bases; unmatched junction bases: 5. The germline gives CDR1 MNHEY, CDR2 SVGAGI. The chain's CDR3 is CASSMGQADEQYF. The CDR3 DNA follows: TGTGCCAGCAGTATGGGACAGGCCGACGAGCAGTACTTC.

This chain connects TRBV30 to TRBJ1-1; D is ambiguous. The V gene's germline CDR1 is GTSNPN and CDR2 SVGIG (reference sequence). This CDR3 comprises 13 residues. The V end was cut by 8 bases, the J end by 0 bases, with 13 bases between. DNA of the CDR3: TGTGCCATACGGGAGAGCTTGAACACTGAAGCTTTCTTT. Its translation: CAIRESLNTEAFF.

The gene calls are TRBV2 and TRBJ1-1; D remains unclear. CDR1 is SNHLY and CDR2 is FYNNEI in the germline V gene. The CDR3 length is 13 residues. Trimming removed 7 bases at V and 6 bases at J, with 15 bases between. The CDR3 DNA follows: TGTGCCAGCAATAAGGGAACCAACGCTGAAGCTTTCTTT. Translated, it gives CASNKGTNAEAFF.

This chain links TRBV19 with TRBJ2-1, with a weak D call TRBD1 (6 bases). The V gene's germline CDR1 is LNHDA and CDR2 SQIVND (reference sequence). The V end was cut by 1 base, the J end by 11 bases, with 12 bases between. The CDR3 extends over 13 amino acids. The CDR3 DNA sequence: TGTGCCAGTAGTATAGGATCAGGGGTTCAGCAGTTCTTC. It translates to CASSIGSGVQQFF.

The V call is TRBV27, the J call TRBJ2-5; 7 positions agree with TRBD1. The tail of the sequence fits TRBJ2-7 better, so the J call may be wrong. The CDR3 has 15 residues. CDR1 MNHEY and CDR2 SMNVEV come from the germline V gene (reference sequence). CDR3 sequence (DNA): TGTGCCAGCAGTTCCCTGACAGGGTCAATCGACGAGCAGTACTTC. This sequence encodes CASSSLTGSIDEQYF.

The chain combines TRBV7-3 with TRBJ1-1; 7 positions match TRBD1. Germline V CDR1 and CDR2: SGHTA, FQGTGA. J gave up 4 bases and V 3 bases, and 5 bases lay outside the gene matches. The CDR3 extends over 14 amino acids. CDR3 residues: CASSFTGVGTEAFF. For the CDR3, the DNA is TGTGCCAGCAGCTTTACAGGGGTAGGCACTGAAGCTTTCTTT.

This rearrangement joins TRBV30 to TRBJ2-5; no clear D gene. Germline V CDR1 and CDR2: GTSNPN, SVGIG (reference sequence). There are 10 residues in the CDR3. The V gene lost 4 bases and the J gene lost 5 bases, with 5 bases spanning the gap. CDR3 protein: CAWNLETQYF. As DNA, the CDR3 is TGTGCCTGGAATTTGGAGACCCAGTACTTC.